This TCR beta chain was retrieved from a study of cytomegalovirus exposure and HLA in healthy donors. A multiplex PCR was run with 60 Vbeta primers and 13 Jbeta primers. Generated by immunoSEQ multiplex PCR, the TCRdb table keeps only in-frame clones and is missing some. The sample shows 64,000 or so clones, about 67% of them seen only once. This CDR3 has 15 amino acids. Trimming left V 1 base short and J 1 base short, with 8 bases between. The germline V gene has CDR1 SGHTA and CDR2 FQGNSA. To note about this clone: Its antigen is as yet unknown.

Study results and limitations: The authors confirmed in vitro that a few CMV-associated chains were specific for CMV antigens. The authors enumerated some 170 TCR beta chains as linked to cytomegalovirus.

The chain carries TRBV7-2 and TRBJ1-5; possible D gene TRBD1, 6 bases. The sample consisted of PBMCs. The origin of this receptor is a man between 40 and 49 years old in good health and CMV-seropositive. This CDR3 reads CASSLVQGSNQPQHF. Written as DNA, the CDR3 is TGTGCCAGCAGCTTAGTACAGGGAAGCAATCAGCCCCAGCATTTT. The full variable domain, rest sourced from reference TRBV7-2 and TRBJ1-5, is GAGVSQSPSNKVTEKGKDVELRCDPISGHTALYWYRQSLGQGLEFLIYFQGNSAPDKSGLPSDRFSAERTGGSVSTLTIQRTQQEDSAVYLCASSLVQGSNQPQHFGDGTRLSIL.